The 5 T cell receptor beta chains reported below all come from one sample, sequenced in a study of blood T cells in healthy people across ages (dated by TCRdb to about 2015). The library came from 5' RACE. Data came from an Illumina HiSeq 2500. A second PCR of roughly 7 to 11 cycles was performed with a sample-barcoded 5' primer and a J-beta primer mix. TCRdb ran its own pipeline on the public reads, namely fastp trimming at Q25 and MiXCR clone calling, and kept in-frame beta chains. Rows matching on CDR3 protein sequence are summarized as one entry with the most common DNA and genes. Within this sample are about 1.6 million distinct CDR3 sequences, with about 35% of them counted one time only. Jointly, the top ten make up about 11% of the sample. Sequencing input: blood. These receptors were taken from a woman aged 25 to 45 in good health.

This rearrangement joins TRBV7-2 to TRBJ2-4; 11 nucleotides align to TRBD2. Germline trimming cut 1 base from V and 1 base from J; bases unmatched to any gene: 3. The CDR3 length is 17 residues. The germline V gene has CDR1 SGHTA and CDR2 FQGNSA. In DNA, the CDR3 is TGTGCCAGCAGCTTAGTGGCTAGCGGGAGGGCCAAAAACATTCAGTACTTC. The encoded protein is CASSLVASGRAKNIQYF.

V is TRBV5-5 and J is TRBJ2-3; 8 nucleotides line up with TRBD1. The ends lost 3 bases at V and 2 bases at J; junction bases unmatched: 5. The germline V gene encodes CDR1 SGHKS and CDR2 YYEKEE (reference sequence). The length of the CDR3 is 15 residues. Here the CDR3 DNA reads TGTGCCAGCAGCTACAGGGGGTCACCCACAGATACGCAGTATTTT. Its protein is CASSYRGSPTDTQYF.

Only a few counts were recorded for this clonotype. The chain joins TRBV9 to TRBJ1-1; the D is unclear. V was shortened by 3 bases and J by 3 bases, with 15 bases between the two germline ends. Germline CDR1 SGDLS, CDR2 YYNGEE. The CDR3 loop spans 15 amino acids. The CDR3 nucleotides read TGTGCCAGCAGCGGGGGAGGTTATCGGGACACTGAAGCTTTCTTT. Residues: CASSGGGYRDTEAFF.

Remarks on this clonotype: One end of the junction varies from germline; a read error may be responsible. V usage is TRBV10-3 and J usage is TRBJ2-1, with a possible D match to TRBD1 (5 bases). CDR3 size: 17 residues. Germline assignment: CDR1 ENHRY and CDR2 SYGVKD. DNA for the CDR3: TGTGCCATCAGTGATCAAGGGGCCAGAAACCTCTACAATGTGCAGTTCTTC. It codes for CAISDQGARNLYNVQFF.

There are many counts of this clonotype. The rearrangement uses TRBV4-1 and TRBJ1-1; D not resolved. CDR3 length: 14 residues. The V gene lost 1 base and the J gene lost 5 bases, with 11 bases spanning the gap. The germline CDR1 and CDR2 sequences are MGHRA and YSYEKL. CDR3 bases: TGCGCCAGCAGCCAAGTATCCTGGGAAACTGAAGCTTTCTTT. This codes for CASSQVSWETEAFF.